Listed below are T cell receptor beta chains from one sample, sequenced in a study of cytomegalovirus exposure and HLA in healthy donors. Some clones are missing from TCRdb's copy, which holds only in-frame ones; the method was immunoSEQ multiplex PCR. The sample holds 150,000 to 200,000 clones, approximately 80% seen once. The specimen sequenced was PBMCs. The receptors derive from a middle-aged woman in good health and CMV-seropositive. The CDR3 runs from the conserved cysteine through the conserved F or W. The D gene is left open where the match is weak. Not every row has a clone size; where given, it reads once, few, many or a size class.

V: TRBV7-9
size: -
D: TRBD2
J: TRBJ2-5
CDR3: CASSLAGGSQETQYF
DNA: TGTGCCAGCAGCTTAGCGGGAGGGAGTCAAGAGACCCAGTACTTC

V: TRBV5-4
size: -
D: TRBD2
J: TRBJ2-3
CDR3: CASSLLGSGSPDTQYF
DNA: TGTGCCAGCAGCCTCCTGGGTAGCGGGAGTCCAGATACGCAGTATTTT

V: TRBV9
size: -
D: TRBD1
J: TRBJ2-5
CDR3: CASSVGAGGGETQYF
DNA: TGTGCCAGCAGCGTAGGGGCAGGGGGCGGAGAGACCCAGTACTTC

V: TRBV6-6
size: -
D: -
J: TRBJ2-5
CDR3: CASSRRDTQETQYF
DNA: TGTGCCAGTAGTCGCCGGGACACCCAAGAGACCCAGTACTTC

V: TRBV7-2
size: -
D: TRBD2
J: TRBJ2-7
CDR3: CASSYRGQLAGGPAEQYF
DNA: TGTGCCAGCAGCTACAGGGGGCAACTAGCGGGAGGGCCGGCCGAGCAGTACTTC

V: TRBV2
size: -
D: -
J: TRBJ2-7
CDR3: CASRGGSGKLNEQYF
DNA: TGTGCCAGCAGGGGCGGTTCCGGGAAATTAAACGAGCAGTACTTC

V: TRBV5-1
size: -
D: -
J: TRBJ2-1
CDR3: CASSPGGGYNEQFF
DNA: TGCGCCAGCAGCCCGGGGGGCGGGTACAATGAGCAGTTCTTC

V: TRBV2
size: -
D: TRBD1
J: TRBJ2-7
CDR3: CASSEPGTGAYEQYF
DNA: TGTGCCAGCAGTGAACCAGGGACAGGGGCCTACGAGCAGTACTTC

V: TRBV19
size: -
D: -
J: TRBJ1-5
CDR3: CASSIGGGGNQPQHF
DNA: TGTGCCAGTAGTATAGGCGGGGGTGGCAATCAGCCCCAGCATTTT

V: TRBV4-2
size: -
D: -
J: TRBJ2-5
CDR3: CASSQMDGRGKTQYF
DNA: TGTGCCAGCAGCCAAATGGATGGCAGGGGAAAGACCCAGTACTTC

V: TRBV11-3
size: -
D: -
J: TRBJ1-1
CDR3: CASSLSSLTTEAFF
DNA: TGTGCCAGCAGCTTGTCATCATTGACAACTGAAGCTTTCTTT

V: TRBV7-2
size: -
D: TRBD2
J: TRBJ2-1
CDR3: CASSLGLAGGSSYNEQFF
DNA: TGTGCCAGCAGCTTGGGACTAGCGGGGGGGAGCTCCTACAATGAGCAGTTCTTC

V: TRBV18
size: -
D: -
J: TRBJ1-1
CDR3: CASSPGTGTRINTEAFF
DNA: TGTGCCAGCTCACCAGGTACAGGGACCCGGATCAACACTGAAGCTTTCTTT

V: TRBV13
size: -
D: TRBD2
J: TRBJ2-1
CDR3: CASSLTSGGLNEQFF
DNA: TGTGCCAGCAGCCTCACTAGCGGAGGCCTCAATGAGCAGTTCTTC

V: TRBV7-2
size: -
D: -
J: TRBJ1-1
CDR3: CASSFGAFNIGTEAFF
DNA: TGTGCCAGCAGCTTTGGGGCCTTCAATATTGGCACTGAAGCTTTCTTT

V: TRBV18
size: -
D: -
J: TRBJ1-1
CDR3: CASSPLAGGNMNTEAFF
DNA: TGTGCCAGCTCACCACTGGCAGGAGGAAACATGAACACTGAAGCTTTCTTT

V: TRBV28
size: -
D: -
J: TRBJ2-1
CDR3: CASTLSSGPSYNEQFF
DNA: TGTGCCAGCACCCTTAGTAGCGGACCTTCCTACAATGAGCAGTTCTTC

V: TRBV4-2
size: -
D: TRBD2
J: TRBJ2-3
CDR3: CASSQANIGGTTSTDTQYF
DNA: TGTGCCAGCAGCCAAGCCAACATCGGGGGGACCACTAGCACAGATACGCAGTATTTT

V: TRBV30
size: few
D: -
J: TRBJ1-2
CDR3: CAWVDSGDYTF
DNA: TGTGCCTGGGTGGACAGTGGCGACTACACCTTC

V: TRBV6-6
size: -
D: -
J: TRBJ2-7
CDR3: CASSSPGGSSYEQYF
DNA: TGTGCCAGCAGTTCCCCCGGTGGGAGCTCCTACGAGCAGTACTTC

V: TRBV4-3
size: once
D: TRBD1
J: TRBJ1-2
CDR3: CASSPDRGGGYTF
DNA: TGCGCCAGCAGCCCTGACAGGGGGGGTGGCTACACCTTC

V: TRBV6-1
size: -
D: TRBD2
J: TRBJ2-1
CDR3: CASSERASGSRYNEQFF
DNA: TGTGCCAGCAGTGAAAGGGCTAGCGGGAGTCGATACAATGAGCAGTTCTTC

V: TRBV10-2
size: -
D: TRBD2
J: TRBJ2-3
CDR3: CASKAGGSDTQYF
DNA: TGCGCCAGCAAAGCGGGGGGCTCAGATACGCAGTATTTT

V: TRBV7-9
size: -
D: TRBD1
J: TRBJ2-2
CDR3: CASSPQGTGELFF
DNA: TGTGCCAGCAGCCCACAGGGGACCGGGGAGCTGTTTTTT

V: TRBV19
size: few
D: TRBD1
J: TRBJ1-1
CDR3: CASSFQGAKTEAFF
DNA: TGTGCCAGTAGTTTCCAGGGGGCAAAGACTGAAGCTTTCTTT

V: TRBV5-1
size: -
D: TRBD2
J: TRBJ2-3
CDR3: CASSAAGGTDTQYF
DNA: TGCGCCAGCAGCGCAGCGGGAGGAACAGATACGCAGTATTTT

V: TRBV5-1
size: -
D: TRBD2
J: TRBJ2-3
CDR3: CASSDQGGLAADTQYF
DNA: TGCGCCAGCAGCGATCAAGGGGGACTAGCGGCAGATACGCAGTATTTT

V: TRBV10-2
size: -
D: TRBD1
J: TRBJ1-2
CDR3: CASSQRGQGLYGYTF
DNA: TGCGCCAGCAGTCAGAGGGGGCAAGGACTCTATGGCTACACCTTC